A single sample gave rise to the 28 T cell receptor beta chains below, sequenced in a study of T cell repertoires in cytomegalovirus infection (dated by TCRdb to between 2019 and 2020). The sequencing machine was an Illumina HiSeq 1500. TCRdb reran the public reads through fastp at Q25 and MiXCR, keeping productive beta chains. Duplicate CDR3 protein sequences are folded into a single record with the most common DNA and genes. For this sample there are around 900,000 distinct CDR3 sequences; roughly 31% appear just once. The ten largest clones take up over 11% of the sample. The meaning of the sample's treatment or condition label: in vitro stimulation with specific CMV peptide epitopes to enrich CMV-specific T cells. Antigen specificity for these receptors is unknown. The sample in question was cultured CD8+ T cells from PBMCs, obtained from culture after CMV antigen stimulation. The receptor source for this set is a human donor in good health (CMV status not recorded). Some clones in this sample may be carry-over from other donors' samples.

The rearrangement links TRBV6-4 to TRBJ2-1, with D unclear. This CDR3 is built from 12 residues. Trimming cost V 6 bases and J 4 bases, with 7 bases left between them. Germline-derived CDR1 and CDR2 are MRHNA and SNTAGT. The CDR3 loop reads CASRGNYNEQFF. The CDR3 nucleotides read TGTGCCAGCAGAGGGAATTACAATGAGCAGTTCTTC.

Concerning this clonotype itself: An end of the junction differs from the germline gene, which may be a read error. The chain combines TRBV7-3 with TRBJ1-1, with TRBD1 as a possible D gene (6 bases). The CDR3 sequence is 17 residues long. The germline V gene encodes CDR1 SGHTA and CDR2 FQGTGA. CDR3 sequence: CTSSLTWAGALNTEAFF. The DNA of the CDR3 is TGTACCAGCAGCTTAACGTGGGCAGGGGCCCTTAACACTGAAGCTTTCTTT. Full variable domain (rest looked up from reference TRBV7-3 and TRBJ1-1): GAGVSQTPSNKVTEKGKYVELRCDPISGHTALYWYRQSLGQGPEFLIYFQGTGAADDSGLPNDRFFAVRPEGSVSTLKIQRTERGDSAVYLCTSSLTWAGALNTEAFFGQGTRLTVV.

This clonotype was recorded many times. This sequence joins TRBV7-9 and TRBJ2-3; D is perhaps TRBD1 (6 bases). The CDR3 is made up of 15 amino acids. Trimming took off 3 bases at V and 3 bases at J, with 13 bases between the two ends. The germline V gene has CDR1 SEHNR and CDR2 FQNEAQ (reference sequence). This chain's CDR3 is CASSFRDTFTDTQYF. DNA of the CDR3: TGTGCCAGCAGCTTTCGGGACACTTTTACAGATACGCAGTATTTT.

J is TRBJ1-2 and V is TRBV7-6, with 8 bases that match TRBD1. The CDR3 consists of 15 residues. Germline loops: CDR1 SGHVS, CDR2 FNYEAQ. The J segment lost 0 bases and the V segment lost 5 bases, leaving 5 bases of the junction unmatched. CDR3 residues: CASSPRTGSNYGYTF. The DNA for the CDR3 is TGTGCCAGCAGCCCCCGGACAGGGTCTAACTATGGCTACACCTTC.

This clonotype was recorded a few times. The rearrangement links TRBV19 to TRBJ1-5; no clear D gene. The CDR3 is 15 amino acids. With 3 bases removed from V and 3 bases from J, the gap between germline ends came to 12 bases. CDR1 and CDR2 (germline): LNHDA, SQIVND (reference sequence). The CDR3 DNA reads TGTGCCAGTAGTATTGGCCCACGCCTCAATCAGCCCCAGCATTTT. Its translation: CASSIGPRLNQPQHF.

This clonotype was found a few times. This sequence joins TRBV7-9 and TRBJ1-1; the match to TRBD1 covers 7 bases. The CDR3 spans 13 residues. CDR1 SEHNR and CDR2 FQNEAQ come from the germline V gene (reference sequence). The V segment lost 8 bases and the J segment 3 bases; nucleotides outside the gene matches: 6. The CDR3 sequence: CASYEGADTEAFF. CDR3 nucleotide sequence: TGTGCCAGCTATGAGGGGGCCGACACTGAAGCTTTCTTT.

V usage is TRBV10-3 and J usage is TRBJ1-2; TRBD1 matches 9 bases. The CDR3 runs to 12 residues. Germline V gene data show CDR1 as ENHRY and CDR2 as SYGVKD. Losses at the gene ends were 6 bases for V and 6 bases for J; bases not matched to a gene: 2. CDR3 loop: CAIRQGADGYTF. The DNA of the CDR3 is TGTGCCATCAGACAGGGGGCAGATGGCTACACCTTC.

V is TRBV28 and J is TRBJ2-7, with D perhaps TRBD1 (6 bases). The CDR3 contains 14 residues. V was shortened by 8 bases and J by 0 bases, with 14 bases between the two germline ends. CDR1 and CDR2 from the germline V gene are MDHEN and SYDVKM. CDR3 nucleotides: TGTGCCAGCGCAAGGGACACCCACTCCTACGAGCAGTACGTC. Amino acids: CASARDTHSYEQYV.

There are a few counts of this clonotype. The chain links TRBV7-4 to TRBJ1-1, with 7 bases fitting TRBD1. CDR1 SGHVT and CDR2 SQSDAQ come from the germline V gene. The length of the CDR3 is 16 residues. V shed 6 bases, J shed 3 bases, and the junction held 13 bases outside the gene matches. CDR3 coding DNA: TGTGCCAGCAGGGACAGGCTAAAAGGGCTGGACACTGAAGCTTTCTTT. As protein: CASRDRLKGLDTEAFF.

V and J are TRBV5-1 and TRBJ1-5; D is uncertain. The CDR3 has 16 amino acids. V lost 4 bases and J 4 bases, leaving 18 bases between the germline ends. CDR1 is SGHRS, CDR2 YFSETQ, per germline. The CDR3 bases are TGCGCCAGCAGCCTGATCCCTTCCGTAGGTAATCAGCCCCAGCATTTT. Amino acid sequence: CASSLIPSVGNQPQHF. The whole variable domain, filled in from reference TRBV5-1 and TRBJ1-5, reads KAGVTQTPRYLIKTRGQQVTLSCSPISGHRSVSWYQQTPGQGLQFLFEYFSETQRNKGNFPGRFSGRQFSNSRSEMNVSTLELGDSALYLCASSLIPSVGNQPQHFGDGTRLSIL.

This clonotype came up a few times. The chain carries TRBV24-1 and TRBJ2-7, with D possibly being TRBD1 (6 bases). The CDR3 spans 13 residues. Germline assignment: CDR1 KGHDR and CDR2 SFDVKD. The V gene lost 3 bases and the J gene lost 4 bases, with 9 bases spanning the gap. CDR3 sequence (DNA): TGTGCCACCAGTGATATCAGGGGTTACGAGCAGTACGTC. Translating gives CATSDIRGYEQYV.

This chain joins TRBV20-1 and TRBJ1-3; no clear D. V was clipped by 6 bases and J by 4 bases, with 10 bases between them. In germline, CDR1 is DFQATT, CDR2 SNEGSKA (reference sequence). The CDR3 consists of 12 residues. CDR3 loop: CSAPLTGNTIYF. CDR3 DNA sequence: TGCAGTGCCCCACTCACCGGAAACACCATATATTTT.

This clonotype was seen more than once but under ten times. The rearrangement joins TRBV12-5 to TRBJ2-5; 7 nucleotides align to TRBD1. V lost 2 bases and J lost 5; bases outside the gene matches: 17. Germline values: CDR1 LGHNT, CDR2 FRNRAP. This CDR3 spans 18 amino acids. The CDR3 nucleotides are TGTGCTAGTGGTTTGATGTCACAGGGGCGAGGTATCGGTGAGACCCAGTACTTC. It is translated as CASGLMSQGRGIGETQYF. Full variable domain (outside the CDR3, taken from reference TRBV12-5 and TRBJ2-5): DARVTQTPRHKVTEMGQEVTMRCQPILGHNTVFWYRQTMMQGLELLAYFRNRAPLDDSGMPKDRFSAEMPDATLATLKIQPSEPRDSAVYFCASGLMSQGRGIGETQYFGPGTRLLVL.

The CDR3 DNA follows: TGCAGTGCTAGAAAGCGGTCAAACCGAGAAAATAATTCACCCCTCCACTTT. Protein: CSARKRSNRENNSPLHF. The gene calls are TRBV20-1 and TRBJ1-6; D is ambiguous. Trimming left V 2 bases short and J 5 bases short, with 19 bases between. The CDR3 consists of 17 residues. Germline values: CDR1 DFQATT, CDR2 SNEGSKA (reference sequence).

The sample holds many counts of this clonotype. This chain joins TRBV6-1 and TRBJ1-4, with D possibly matching TRBD1 (6 bases). The CDR3 totals 18 residues. Looked up from germline, CDR1 is MNHNS and CDR2 is SASEGT. V was cut by 3 bases and J by 0 bases, with 17 bases left in between. The CDR3, as DNA: TGTGCCAGCAGTGATGGTGGGGGCTTACTAGCAACTAATGAAAAACTGTTTTTT. It specifies CASSDGGGLLATNEKLFF.

This chain connects TRBV4-2 to TRBJ1-1; possible D gene TRBD1, 6 bases. This CDR3 is 17 amino acids long. The germline V gene has CDR1 LGHNA and CDR2 YNFKEQ. Trimming took 0 bases from V and 1 from J, leaving 15 bases between them. CDR3 coding DNA: TGTGCCAGCAGCCAAGATGGGAGGGGGGGAACGAACACTGAAGCTTTCTTT. Translation: CASSQDGRGGTNTEAFF.

The chain combines TRBV10-3 with TRBJ1-1; unclear D gene. CDR3 length: 14 amino acids. Per the germline V gene, CDR1 is ENHRY and CDR2 is SYGVKD. V was trimmed by 3 bases and J by 1 base, leaving 9 bases between them. CDR3 DNA: TGTGCCATCAGTGAACCAGAGCAGAACACTGAAGCTTTCTTT. Residues: CAISEPEQNTEAFF.

The chain couples TRBV4-3 to TRBJ1-3; no definite D call. This CDR3 region has 17 residues. Looked up from germline, CDR1 is LGHNA and CDR2 is YSLEER. Trimming shortened V by 0 bases and J by 4 bases, and 16 bases separated the two germline ends. CDR3: CASSQDDSGAAGNTIYF. The CDR3 region has the DNA TGCGCCAGCAGCCAAGATGATTCGGGCGCAGCCGGAAACACCATATATTTT.

This chain links TRBV19 with TRBJ1-1; D is unclear. CDR1 LNHDA and CDR2 SQIVND come from the germline V gene (reference sequence). V lost 2 bases, J lost 3 bases, and 10 bases lay in between. This CDR3 region has 14 residues. The CDR3: CASSIRGTDTEAFF. Written as DNA, the CDR3 is TGTGCCAGTAGTATAAGAGGCACCGACACTGAAGCTTTCTTT. The entire variable domain, with the rest obtained from reference TRBV19 and TRBJ1-1, is as follows: DGGITQSPKYLFRKEGQNVTLSCEQNLNHDAMYWYRQDPGQGLRLIYYSQIVNDFQKGDIAEGYSVSREKKESFPLTVTSAQKNPTAFYLCASSIRGTDTEAFFGQGTRLTVV.

This chain joins TRBV6-8 and TRBJ2-1; D is uncertain. The CDR3 is made up of 14 amino acids. The ends were cut back, 0 bases at V and 4 bases at J, with 7 bases in the middle. Germline V gene lookup returns CDR1 MNHGY and CDR2 SAAAGT. CDR3 DNA sequence: TGTGCCAGCAGTTACTCCCAGTCTTACAATGAGCAGTTCTTC. It translates to CASSYSQSYNEQFF.

This clonotype was seen many times. The DNA for the CDR3 is TGTGCCAGCAGCCAAAGGGGGGGACCTCGAAACACCATATATTTT. Its translation: CASSQRGGPRNTIYF. This sequence joins TRBV7-2 and TRBJ1-3, with D possibly matching TRBD1 (6 bases). V lost 5 bases, J lost 5 bases, and 16 bases lay in between. Germline loops: CDR1 SGHTA, CDR2 FQGNSA. There are 15 residues in the CDR3.

This clonotype came up many times. The chain is built from TRBV12-3 or TRBV12-4 and TRBJ2-1; no definite D call. This CDR3 is built from 13 residues. V gave up 3 bases and J gave up 10 bases, with 13 bases separating them. In nucleotides, the CDR3 is TGTGCCAGCAGTTTCGGCGGAAGGAACGAGCAGTTCTTC. Amino acid sequence: CASSFGGRNEQFF.

The chain has TRBV15 and TRBJ2-1, with a weak D call TRBD2 (6 bases). CDR1 and CDR2 (germline): LNHNV, YYDKDF (reference sequence). Between the trimmed V and J ends, which lost 5 bases and 0 bases, there was a span of 11 bases. CDR3 length: 15 amino acids. CDR3 sequence reads: CATSVGGSSYNEQFF. CDR3 nucleotide sequence: TGTGCCACCAGCGTCGGGGGAAGCTCCTACAATGAGCAGTTCTTC.

The V call is TRBV27, the J call TRBJ2-1; D is undetermined. Germline CDR1 MNHEY, CDR2 SMNVEV (reference sequence). Trimming stripped 3 bases from V and 3 bases from J, with 9 bases between. The CDR3 extends over 14 amino acids. CDR3 region: CASSFGVYYNEQFF. For the CDR3, the DNA is TGTGCCAGCAGTTTTGGGGTATACTACAATGAGCAGTTCTTC.

This clonotype was seen only a few times. CDR3 in amino acids: CASSSTGGLARELFF. CDR3 nucleotides: TGTGCCAGCAGCTCTACAGGGGGCCTAGCCAGGGAGCTGTTTTTT. The rearrangement links TRBV7-9 to TRBJ2-2; 9 bases align to TRBD1. The CDR3 has 15 residues. The germline gives CDR1 SEHNR, CDR2 FQNEAQ (reference sequence). With 4 bases clipped from V and 9 bases from J, the junction kept 9 bases outside the gene matches. Filled out from reference TRBV7-9 and TRBJ2-2, the complete variable domain reads DTGVSQNPRHKITKRGQNVTFRCDPISEHNRLYWYRQTLGQGPEFLTYFQNEAQLEKSRLLSDRFSAERPKGSFSTLEIQRTEQGDSAMYLCASSSTGGLARELFFGEGSRLTVL.

The DNA of the CDR3 is TGTGCCAGCAGCCTCCCGCTCTCTCCCTACGAGCAGTACTTC. It yields the protein CASSLPLSPYEQYF. The chain combines TRBV12-3 or TRBV12-4 with TRBJ2-7; D is unclear. V lost 6 bases and J 2 bases, leaving 14 bases between the germline ends. The CDR3 is 14 amino acids.

In its sample, this clonotype was seen a few times. J is TRBJ2-7 and V is TRBV27; no clear D gene. CDR3 size: 12 residues. CDR1 and CDR2 (germline): MNHEY, SMNVEV (reference sequence). Trimming took 4 bases from V and 3 from J, leaving 7 bases between them. The CDR3 region has the DNA TGTGCCAGCAGTTCTCCCAACTACGAGCAGTACTTC. Its protein is CASSSPNYEQYF.

This clonotype was seen many times. This chain uses TRBV7-6 with TRBJ1-1; the match to TRBD1 covers 7 bases. Looked up from germline, CDR1 is SGHVS and CDR2 is FNYEAQ. The CDR3 is 16 amino acids. With 1 base clipped from V and 0 bases from J, the junction kept 5 bases outside the gene matches. The CDR3 DNA reads TGTGCCAGCAGCTTAGAGCGGACAGGTTTGAACACTGAAGCTTTCTTT. Translation: CASSLERTGLNTEAFF.